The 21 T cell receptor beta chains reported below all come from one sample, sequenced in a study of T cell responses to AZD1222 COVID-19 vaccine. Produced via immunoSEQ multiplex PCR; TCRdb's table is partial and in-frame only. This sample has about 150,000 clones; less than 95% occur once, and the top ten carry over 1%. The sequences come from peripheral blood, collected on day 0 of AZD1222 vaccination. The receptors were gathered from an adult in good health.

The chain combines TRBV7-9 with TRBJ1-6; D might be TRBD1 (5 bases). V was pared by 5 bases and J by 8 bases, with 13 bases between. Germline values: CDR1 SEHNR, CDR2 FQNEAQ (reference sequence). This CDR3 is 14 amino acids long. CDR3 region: CASSPRLQDSPLHF. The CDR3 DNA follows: TGTGCCAGCAGCCCGAGGTTACAGGATTCACCCCTCCACTTT.

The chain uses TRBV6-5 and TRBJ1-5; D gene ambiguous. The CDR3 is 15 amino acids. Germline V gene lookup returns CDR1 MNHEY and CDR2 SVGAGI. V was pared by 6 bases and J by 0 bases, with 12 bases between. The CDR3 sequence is CASSTWGDSNQPQHF. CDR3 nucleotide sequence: TGTGCCAGCAGCACCTGGGGTGATAGCAATCAGCCCCAGCATTTT.

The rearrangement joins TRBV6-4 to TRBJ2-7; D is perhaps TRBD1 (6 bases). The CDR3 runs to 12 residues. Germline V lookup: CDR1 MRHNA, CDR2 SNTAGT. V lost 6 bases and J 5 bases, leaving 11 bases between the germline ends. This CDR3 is CASRGYRDEQYV. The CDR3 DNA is TGTGCCAGCAGGGGTTACAGGGACGAGCAGTACGTC.

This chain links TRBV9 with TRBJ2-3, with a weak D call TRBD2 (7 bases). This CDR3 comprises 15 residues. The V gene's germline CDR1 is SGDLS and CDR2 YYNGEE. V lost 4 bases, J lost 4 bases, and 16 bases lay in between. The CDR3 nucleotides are TGTGCCAGCAGCCTGGGGGGGGGCGTCGCAGATACGCAGTATTTT. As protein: CASSLGGGVADTQYF.

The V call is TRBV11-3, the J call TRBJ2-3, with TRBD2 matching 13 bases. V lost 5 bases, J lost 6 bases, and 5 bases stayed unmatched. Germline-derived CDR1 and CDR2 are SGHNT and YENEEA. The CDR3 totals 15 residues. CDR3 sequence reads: CASSPGLAGTDTQYF. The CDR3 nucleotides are TGTGCCAGCAGCCCGGGACTAGCGGGAACTGATACGCAGTATTTT.

The CDR3 DNA reads as TGTGCCAGCAGTTCCTTCACAGGGGAATCTGGAAACACCATATATTTT. Amino acid sequence: CASSSFTGESGNTIYF. J is TRBJ1-3 and V is TRBV28, with 7 bases fitting TRBD1. The CDR3 consists of 16 residues. The ends lost 4 bases at V and 1 base at J; junction bases unmatched: 7. CDR1 is MDHEN, CDR2 SYDVKM, per germline.

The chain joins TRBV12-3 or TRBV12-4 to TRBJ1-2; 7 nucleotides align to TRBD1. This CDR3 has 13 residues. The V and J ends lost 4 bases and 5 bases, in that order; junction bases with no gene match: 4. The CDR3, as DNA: TGTGCCAGCAGTTCCAGGGGGGGTTATGGCTACACCTTC. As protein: CASSSRGGYGYTF.

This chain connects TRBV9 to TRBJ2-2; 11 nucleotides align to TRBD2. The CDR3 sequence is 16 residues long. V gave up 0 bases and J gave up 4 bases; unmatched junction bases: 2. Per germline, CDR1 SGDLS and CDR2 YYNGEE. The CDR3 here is CASSVGSGGATGELFF. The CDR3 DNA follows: TGTGCCAGCAGCGTAGGTAGCGGGGGGGCCACCGGGGAGCTGTTTTTT.

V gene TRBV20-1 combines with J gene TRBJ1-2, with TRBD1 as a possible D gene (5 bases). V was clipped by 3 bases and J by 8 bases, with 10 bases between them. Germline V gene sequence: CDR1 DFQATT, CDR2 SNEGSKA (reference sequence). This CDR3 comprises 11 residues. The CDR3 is CSASAGKGYTF. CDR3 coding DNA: TGCAGTGCTAGTGCAGGGAAGGGCTACACCTTC.

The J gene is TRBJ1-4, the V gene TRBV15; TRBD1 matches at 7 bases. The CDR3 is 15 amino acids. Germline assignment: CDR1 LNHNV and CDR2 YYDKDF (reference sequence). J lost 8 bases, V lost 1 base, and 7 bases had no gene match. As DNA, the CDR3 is TGTGCCACCAGCAGAGGAGGACAGGAATACGAAAAACTGTTTTTT. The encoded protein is CATSRGGQEYEKLFF.

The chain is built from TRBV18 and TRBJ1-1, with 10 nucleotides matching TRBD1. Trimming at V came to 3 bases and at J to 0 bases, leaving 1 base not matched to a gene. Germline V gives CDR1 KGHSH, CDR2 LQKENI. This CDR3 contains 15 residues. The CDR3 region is CASSPDRGMNTEAFF. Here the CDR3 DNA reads TGTGCCAGCTCACCGGACAGGGGGATGAACACTGAAGCTTTCTTT.

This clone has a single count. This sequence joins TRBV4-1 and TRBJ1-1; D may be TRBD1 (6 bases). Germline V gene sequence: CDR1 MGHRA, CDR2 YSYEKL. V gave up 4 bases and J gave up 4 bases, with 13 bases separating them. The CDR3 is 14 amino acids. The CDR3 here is CASSLGGGLTEAFF. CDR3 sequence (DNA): TGCGCCAGCAGCCTTGGGGGGGGGCTCACTGAAGCTTTCTTT.

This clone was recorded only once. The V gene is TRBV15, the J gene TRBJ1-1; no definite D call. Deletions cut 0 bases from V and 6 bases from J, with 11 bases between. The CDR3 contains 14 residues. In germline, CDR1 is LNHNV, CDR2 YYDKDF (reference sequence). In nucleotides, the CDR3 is TGTGCCACCAGCAGAGATCTTGTCAGCGCTGAAGCTTTCTTT. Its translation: CATSRDLVSAEAFF.

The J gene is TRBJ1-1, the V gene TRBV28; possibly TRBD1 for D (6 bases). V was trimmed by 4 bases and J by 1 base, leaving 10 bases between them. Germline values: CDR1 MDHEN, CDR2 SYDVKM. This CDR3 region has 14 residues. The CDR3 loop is CASSSGQQNTEAFF. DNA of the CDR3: TGTGCCAGCAGTTCAGGACAGCAGAACACTGAAGCTTTCTTT.

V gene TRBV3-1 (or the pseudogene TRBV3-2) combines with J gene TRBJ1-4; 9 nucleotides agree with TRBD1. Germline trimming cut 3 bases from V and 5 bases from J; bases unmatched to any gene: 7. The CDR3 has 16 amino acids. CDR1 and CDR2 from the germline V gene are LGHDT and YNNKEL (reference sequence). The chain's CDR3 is CASSQGLGTGNEKLFF. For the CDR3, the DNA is TGTGCCAGCAGCCAGGGCCTAGGGACAGGGAATGAAAAACTGTTTTTT.

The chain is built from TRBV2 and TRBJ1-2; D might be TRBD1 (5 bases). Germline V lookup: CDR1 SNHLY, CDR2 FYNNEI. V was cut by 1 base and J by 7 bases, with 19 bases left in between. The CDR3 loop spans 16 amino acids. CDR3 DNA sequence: TGTGCCAGCAGTGAAGAAGGCGGCGGCAGGGTTCGTGGCTACACCTTC. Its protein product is CASSEEGGGRVRGYTF. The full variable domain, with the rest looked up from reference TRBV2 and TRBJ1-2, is EPEVTQTPSHQVTQMGQEVILRCVPISNHLYFYWYRQILGQKVEFLVSFYNNEISEKSEIFDDQFSVERPDGSNFTLKIRSTKLEDSAMYFCASSEEGGGRVRGYTFGSGTRLTVV.

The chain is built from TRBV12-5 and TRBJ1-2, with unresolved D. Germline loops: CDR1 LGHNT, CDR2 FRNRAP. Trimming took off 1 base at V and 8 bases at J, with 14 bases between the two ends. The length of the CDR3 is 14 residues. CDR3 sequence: CASGLDAGYGGYTF. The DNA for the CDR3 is TGTGCTAGTGGTTTGGACGCCGGGTACGGGGGCTACACCTTC.

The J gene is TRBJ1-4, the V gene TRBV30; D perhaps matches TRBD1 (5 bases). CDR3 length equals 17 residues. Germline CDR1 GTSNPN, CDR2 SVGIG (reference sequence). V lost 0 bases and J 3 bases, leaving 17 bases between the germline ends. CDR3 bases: TGTGCCTGGAGTGTTGCCATGGGGCTTTCGCCTAATGAAAAACTGTTTTTT. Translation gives CAWSVAMGLSPNEKLFF.

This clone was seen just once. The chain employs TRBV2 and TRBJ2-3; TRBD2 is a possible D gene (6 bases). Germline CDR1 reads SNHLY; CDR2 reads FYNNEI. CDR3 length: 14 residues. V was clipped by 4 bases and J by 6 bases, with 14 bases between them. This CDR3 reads CASSVRTGADTQYF. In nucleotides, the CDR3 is TGTGCCAGCAGTGTACGGACGGGAGCGGATACGCAGTATTTT.

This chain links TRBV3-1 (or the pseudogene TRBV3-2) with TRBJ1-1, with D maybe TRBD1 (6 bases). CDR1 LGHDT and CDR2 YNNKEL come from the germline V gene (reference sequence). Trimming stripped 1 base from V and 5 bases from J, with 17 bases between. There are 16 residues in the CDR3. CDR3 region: CASSQALGGGSTEAFF. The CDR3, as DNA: TGTGCCAGCAGCCAAGCGCTCGGGGGCGGATCGACTGAAGCTTTCTTT.

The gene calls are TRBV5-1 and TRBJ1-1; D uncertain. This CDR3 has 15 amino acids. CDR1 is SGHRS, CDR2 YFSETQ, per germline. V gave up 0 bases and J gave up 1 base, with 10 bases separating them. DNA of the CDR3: TGCGCCAGCAGCTTGGGGCCGGGTGGGAACACTGAAGCTTTCTTT. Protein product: CASSLGPGGNTEAFF.